This T cell receptor beta chain was observed in a study of neurological immune-mediated disorders. 5'RACE with 10-nucleotide random UMIs generated the cDNA. Via MiXCR, TCRdb re-called the 5' RACE reads, giving one row per CDR3 protein. The data hold 50,000 or so distinct CDR3 sequences, with over 3% observed a single time. This clonotype was picked up many times. V lost 4 bases and J lost 8; bases outside the gene matches: 12. CDR3 length: 15 amino acids. The sample was PBMCs. The chain combines TRBV12-3 or TRBV12-4 with TRBJ1-2, with 8 bases fitting TRBD1. The source of this sequence is a man between 40 and 49 years old with multiple sclerosis. This CDR3 is CASSSRQGRPMGYTF. CDR3 in DNA: TGTGCCAGCAGTTCCCGACAGGGGCGACCTATGGGCTACACCTTC.